This T cell receptor beta chain originates from a study of early T cells in non-severe SARS-CoV-2 infection. TCRdb called the 5' RACE reads again in MiXCR, with one record for every CDR3 protein. The sample has around 53,000 distinct CDR3 sequences, 12% seen once; the top ten hold 8.5% to 10%. Many counts were recorded for this clonotype. This CDR3 region has 13 residues. Germline CDR1 SGDLS, CDR2 YYNGEE. Trimming removed 7 bases at V and 5 bases at J, with 13 bases between. Input material: whole blood. The sequence came from an adult who was a healthcare worker with PCR-confirmed SARS-CoV-2 infection or an uninfected control (not recorded which). The chain combines TRBV9 with TRBJ1-5; TRBD1 is a possible D gene (6 bases). For the CDR3, the DNA is TGTGCCAGCCAGACAGGACATTATCAGCCCCAGCATTTT. Protein: CASQTGHYQPQHF.